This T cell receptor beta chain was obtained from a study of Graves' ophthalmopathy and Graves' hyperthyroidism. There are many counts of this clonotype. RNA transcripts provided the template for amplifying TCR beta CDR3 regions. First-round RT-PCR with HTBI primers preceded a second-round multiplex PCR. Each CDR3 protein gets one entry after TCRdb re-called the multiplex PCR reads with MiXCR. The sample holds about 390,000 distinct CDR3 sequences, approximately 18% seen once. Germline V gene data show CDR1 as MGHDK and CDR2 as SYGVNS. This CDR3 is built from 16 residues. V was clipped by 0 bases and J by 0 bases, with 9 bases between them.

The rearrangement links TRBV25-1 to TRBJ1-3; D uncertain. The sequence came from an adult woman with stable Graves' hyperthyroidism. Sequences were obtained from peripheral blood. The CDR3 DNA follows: TGTGCCAGCAGTGAATATGTATGGGGCTCTGGAAACACCATATATTTT. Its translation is CASSEYVWGSGNTIYF.